This T cell receptor beta chain comes out of a study of response to subunit inactivated influenza vaccine. The CDR3 extends over 15 amino acids. J was trimmed by 9 bases and V by 7 bases; bases with no gene match: 15. Germline V gene sequence: CDR1 MNHNS, CDR2 SASEGT. TCRdb re-called the RT-PCR reads through MiXCR, storing one row per CDR3 protein. This sample has about 570,000 distinct CDR3 sequences, with roughly 12% found just once. Findings and limits, study-wide: The authors proposed limited new T cell recruitment per seasonal influenza vaccination.

With regard to this clonotype: The antigen is unknown.

This sample also belongs to another study, concerning T cells expressing NK-cell markers. From that second work: cDNA encoding TCR beta was synthesized via 5'RACE template switching incorporating UMIs.

The sample here was PBMCs from blood, taken on the day of vaccination. V is TRBV6-1 and J is TRBJ2-1; the match to TRBD2 covers 7 bases. The receptor's source is a man between 50 and 59 years old who received an inactivated influenza vaccine. The CDR3 DNA sequence: TGTGCCAGCACCTTAACCGGGACTATCTCCGGTGAGCAGTTCTTC. Translated: CASTLTGTISGEQFF.